Listed below are T cell receptor beta chains from one sample, sequenced in a study of identical twins. TCRdb called the 5' RACE reads again in MiXCR, with one record for every CDR3 protein. The table has hundreds of thousands of distinct CDR3 sequences, over 20% seen once. This sample was shared with a second study, whose subject was T cells expressing NK-cell markers.

The sequenced sample consisted of PBMCs. The receptors originated from a woman between 18 and 29 years old in good health. Each CDR3 is given with its conserved first and last residue. The D gene is left open where the match is weak. Clone size, where shown, is once, few, many, or a class for clones that have expanded.

D	size	V	J	DNA	CDR3
-	few	TRBV10-3	TRBJ2-5	TGTGCCATTGGGGGTTCGGAGACCCAGTACTTC	CAIGGSETQYF
TRBD2	few	TRBV4-3	TRBJ2-7	TGCGCCAGCAGCCAAAGCTTCGCGGCTAGCGGGTACGAGCAGTACTTC	CASSQSFAASGYEQYF
-	-	TRBV29-1	TRBJ2-7	TGCAGCGTAGGCGTGGAGGGGCTCGAATACGAGCAGTACTTC	CSVGVEGLEYEQYF
TRBD1	-	TRBV12-3/TRBV12-4	TRBJ2-2	TGTGCCAGCAGTTTAGCGGGGACAGGGGTACCCGGGGAGCTGTTTTTT	CASSLAGTGVPGELFF
TRBD2	-	TRBV4-2	TRBJ2-1	TGTGCCAGCAGCCAAAGACTAGCGGGGGAAGACAATGAGCAGTTCTTC	CASSQRLAGEDNEQFF
-	few	TRBV20-1	TRBJ2-3	TGCAGTGCTAGAGTCCTGGGGTACGATACGCAGTATTTT	CSARVLGYDTQYF
-	few	TRBV12-3/TRBV12-4	TRBJ2-5	TGTGCCAGCAGTCAGCTGCGGTCGGTCGTGACCCAGTACTTC	CASSQLRSVVTQYF
-	-	TRBV12-3/TRBV12-4	TRBJ2-1	TGTGCCAGCAGTTTCGGACAAGGCTCCTACAATGAGCAGTTCTTC	CASSFGQGSYNEQFF
-	few	TRBV29-1	TRBJ2-7	TGCAGCGCCAGCCGGAGCACTACGCGGGAGCAGTACTTC	CSASRSTTREQYF
-	many	TRBV10-3	TRBJ1-1	TGTGCCATCAGTGTAGCGGGGCCGACCACTGAAGCTTTCTTT	CAISVAGPTTEAFF
-	-	TRBV5-5	TRBJ2-1	TGTGCCAGCAGCGGAGGAGGTCAGAGCTACAATGAGCAGTTCTTC	CASSGGGQSYNEQFF
-	few	TRBV20-1	TRBJ2-6	TGCAGTGCACCCGAGACAACGGGGGCCAACGTCCTGACTTTC	CSAPETTGANVLTF
TRBD2	-	TRBV30	TRBJ2-1	TGTGCCTGGACGACTAGCGGGAGGGGGTCGAAGCAGTTCTTC	CAWTTSGRGSKQFF
-	once	TRBV14	TRBJ2-1	TGTGCCAGCAGCCAAGATCGTCCGGGGAGCTCCTACAATGAGCAGTTCTTC	CASSQDRPGSSYNEQFF
TRBD1	few	TRBV12-3/TRBV12-4	TRBJ2-5	TGTGCCAGCAGTCAGATCGGACAGGAAGAGACCCAGTACTTC	CASSQIGQEETQYF
-	many	TRBV12-3/TRBV12-4	TRBJ1-2	TGTGCCAGCAGTTTGGTACCAGGGCCGGACGGCTACACCTTC	CASSLVPGPDGYTF
-	few	TRBV20-1	TRBJ1-2	TGCAGTGCTAGAGATCGGGGGCGGGGTGGCTACACCTTC	CSARDRGRGGYTF
-	-	TRBV12-3/TRBV12-4	TRBJ2-7	TGTGCCAGCAGGAAGGGTTCCGGGTCCTACGAGCAGTACTTC	CASRKGSGSYEQYF
-	few	TRBV12-3/TRBV12-4	TRBJ2-1	TGTGCCAGCAGCTCATCTCGGGGCAATGAGCAGTTCTTC	CASSSSRGNEQFF
-	-	TRBV7-9	TRBJ2-5	TGTGCCAGCAGTCCCTCCCGGGACACCCCAGTCCAAGAGACCCAGTACTTC	CASSPSRDTPVQETQYF
TRBD1	few	TRBV5-1	TRBJ1-1	TGCGCCAGCAGCCACTCCGGACAGGGCGGGAACACTGAAGCTTTCTTT	CASSHSGQGGNTEAFF
-	many	TRBV12-3/TRBV12-4	TRBJ2-1	TGTGCCAGCAGCCGATATTACAATGAGCAGTTCTTC	CASSRYYNEQFF
-	few	TRBV29-1	TRBJ1-2	TGCAGCGTTGAAGATCGAGGGTGGGAGAACTATGGCTACACCTTC	CSVEDRGWENYGYTF
TRBD1	few	TRBV10-3	TRBJ2-7	TGTGCCATCAGGGGACAGGGTATCGCCTACGAGCAGTACTTC	CAIRGQGIAYEQYF
-	-	TRBV7-3	TRBJ2-2	TGTGCCAGCAGCTTCCAACAGGGCACCGGGGAGCTGTTTTTT	CASSFQQGTGELFF
-	-	TRBV20-1	TRBJ2-1	TGCAGTGCTAGACCCCCTCTAGACAATGAGCAGTTCTTC	CSARPPLDNEQFF
-	-	TRBV7-8	TRBJ1-1	TGTGCCAGCAGCTTATACCTCCAGAGCACTGAAGCTTTCTTT	CASSLYLQSTEAFF
-	-	TRBV7-9	TRBJ2-7	TGTGCCAGCAGCTTAGCGTTCGGCGAGCAGTACTTC	CASSLAFGEQYF
-	many	TRBV19	TRBJ2-5	TGTGCCACCTCCGGCGCGCCCCAAGAGACCCAGTACTTC	CATSGAPQETQYF
-	-	TRBV25-1	TRBJ2-5	TGTGCCAGCAGTGAATCTATTTGGGGTTCCCAGTACTTC	CASSESIWGSQYF
TRBD2	few	TRBV4-2	TRBJ2-5	TGTGCCAGCAGCCCGTATCTGGTGAGCGGGGGCCAACAGACCCAGTACTTC	CASSPYLVSGGQQTQYF
-	few	TRBV2	TRBJ2-1	TGTGCCAGAGCAGTGGGGTATAACCCAGGAGGCAATGAGCAGTTCTTC	CARAVGYNPGGNEQFF
-	-	TRBV12-3/TRBV12-4	TRBJ2-7	TGTGCCAGCAGCCGATGGGATCTCATCAGCTCCTACGAGCAGTACTTC	CASSRWDLISSYEQYF
TRBD2	few	TRBV7-8	TRBJ2-3	TGTGCCAGCAGCTTAGGACTAGCGGCCGGTTTAAATACGCAGTATTTT	CASSLGLAAGLNTQYF
TRBD1	many	TRBV10-3	TRBJ2-2	TGTGCCATCAGGGACAGGGCCACCGGGGAGCTGTTTTTT	CAIRDRATGELFF
TRBD1	-	TRBV6-1	TRBJ1-1	TGTGCCAGCAGTATTGACAGGGACACTGAAGCTTTCTTT	CASSIDRDTEAFF
-	-	TRBV7-9	TRBJ2-7	TGTGCCAGCAGTCCCGGGATCATGGCCCCTACCGAGCAGTACTTC	CASSPGIMAPTEQYF
-	few	TRBV20-1	TRBJ1-5	TGCAGTGCTAGAAGCGCGAATCAGCCCCAGCATTTT	CSARSANQPQHF
TRBD2	-	TRBV9	TRBJ2-2	TGTGCCAGCAGCGCGCATAGCGGGAGGTTTCCCGGGGAGCTGTTTTTT	CASSAHSGRFPGELFF
-	-	TRBV3-1	TRBJ2-3	TGTGCCAGCAGTGCAGGAGTGGCGCAGTATTTT	CASSAGVAQYF
-	few	TRBV29-1	TRBJ2-1	TGCAGCGTTGGAAAGGTTTACAATGAGCAGTTCTTC	CSVGKVYNEQFF
TRBD2	-	TRBV15	TRBJ2-1	TGTGCCACCAGCGCCCTAGCGGGGGGGCGGGAGAATGAGCAGTTCTTC	CATSALAGGRENEQFF
-	many	TRBV7-9	TRBJ1-2	TGTGCCAGCAGCACAGATCTTAAGACAGCCTATGGCTACACCTTC	CASSTDLKTAYGYTF
-	few	TRBV20-1	TRBJ2-1	TGCAGTGCCCCTTTCTACAATGAGCAGTTCTTC	CSAPFYNEQFF
-	once	TRBV18	TRBJ2-3	TGTGCCAGCTCACCATGGGCCCAAGCAACAGATACGCAGTATTTT	CASSPWAQATDTQYF
-	-	TRBV7-9	TRBJ2-5	TGTGCCAGCTGCCGGACACGGGAGACCCAGTACTTC	CASCRTRETQYF